Reported below is one T cell receptor (beta chain). Sequencing used immunoSEQ multiplex PCR; TCRdb keeps in-frame clones, though not all of them. The sample comprises fewer than 300,000 clones, approximately 90% of which are singletons, and 0.99% rests with the top ten. The germline V gene encodes CDR1 SGHNT and CDR2 YYREEE (reference sequence). The CDR3 contains 15 residues. The V end was cut by 4 bases, the J end by 0 bases, with 11 bases between. The data derive from a study of blood T cell repertoires in COVID-19. Study overall: Acute-phase and convalescent COVID-19 samples originated in the United States, Italy and Spain.

The sample consisted of peripheral blood. The J gene is TRBJ2-1, the V gene TRBV5-4, with D maybe TRBD1 (6 bases). This TCR was sampled from a woman between 40 and 55 years old who had recovered from COVID-19. In nucleotides, the CDR3 is TGTGCCAGCAGCAGTGGACAGAGCTCCTACAATGAGCAGTTCTTC. Translation: CASSSGQSSYNEQFF.